Sequencing of this T cell receptor beta chain was carried out in a study of post-analysis software for immune sequencing data. Points from the study as a whole: When compared against controls, multiple sclerosis patients showed significantly lower normalized Chao1 diversity. Controls had lower frequencies than patients of five TRBV segments, which included TRBV5-6, TRBV5-1 and TRBV20-1. Same-batch preparations were strongly co-clustered by F measure.

The CDR3 has 14 residues. Germline CDR1 is MNHNY and CDR2 is SVGAGI (reference sequence). V lost 2 bases to trimming and J lost 7 bases; unmatched junction nucleotides: 3. On this clonotype itself: Its target is unknown.

The TCR beta cDNA libraries contained unique molecular identifiers. Each batch of about 0.95 to 11 million T cells produced a few hundred thousand cDNA molecules. One entry per CDR3 protein, called by TCRdb with MiXCR from the PCR reads. Seen here are hundreds of thousands of distinct CDR3 sequences, about 32% observed once, and the top ten hold 0.55% to 0.65%. The specimen sequenced was blood. The chain recombines TRBV6-6 with TRBJ1-1; 11 positions agree with TRBD1. The clonotype originates from a girl aged 10 to 17 with multiple sclerosis. The CDR3 bases are TGTGCCAGCAGTTACGGACAGGGGGCGATTGAAGCTTTCTTT. This translates into CASSYGQGAIEAFF.